This paragraph reports one T cell receptor (beta chain). Its specificity is not known. Assay used: immunoSEQ multiplex PCR; TCRdb lists only in-frame clones, some missing. The sample consists of 40,000 to 60,000 clones, approximately 95% of them appearing once. The donors were part of the validation cohort of fewer than 150 subjects. That cohort was separate from the first cohort, which comprised 700 or so subjects. The CDR3 has 13 residues. Germline V gene data show CDR1 as KGHSH and CDR2 as LQKENI. V shed 4 bases and J 5 bases; nucleotides not matched to a gene: 4. These data originate in a study of cytomegalovirus exposure and HLA in healthy donors. Study-wide results and limits: Rare TCR sequences dominated, though some public TCRs recurred in many donors. Associated with cytomegalovirus, according to the listing, were 150 to 200 TCR beta chains.

This receptor was taken from a woman aged 18-29 years in good health and CMV-seropositive. Sequenced input: PBMCs. J is TRBJ1-1 and V is TRBV18; TRBD1 matches 7 bases. The CDR3 region has the DNA TGTGCCAGCTCACGGACAGGAGCTACTGAAGCTTTCTTT. It encodes CASSRTGATEAFF. The complete variable domain, with remaining parts taken from reference TRBV18 and TRBJ1-1, reads NAGVMQNPRHLVRRRGQEARLRCSPMKGHSHVYWYRQLPEEGLKFMVYLQKENIIDESGMPKERFSAEFPKEGPSILRIQQVVRGDSAAYFCASSRTGATEAFFGQGTRLTVV.